Below, one T cell receptor (beta chain) is given with its context. Sequencing used immunoSEQ multiplex PCR; TCRdb keeps in-frame clones, though not all of them. The table lists approximately 76,000 clones, approximately 80% of them singletons. These data come from a study of control samples from healthy donors and cancer patients. Germline CDR1 is SGHVS and CDR2 is FQNEAQ. This CDR3 comprises 15 residues. V was trimmed by 5 bases and J by 6 bases, leaving 17 bases between them. Sequenced material: PBMCs. This TCR derives from a man between 60 and 70 years old with head and neck cancer. V gene TRBV7-8 combines with J gene TRBJ1-5; TRBD1 might be the D (6 bases). The CDR3 loop reads CASSLRGGRVQPQHF. CDR3 bases: TGTGCCAGCAGCCTAAGGGGGGGGCGCGTTCAGCCCCAGCATTTT.